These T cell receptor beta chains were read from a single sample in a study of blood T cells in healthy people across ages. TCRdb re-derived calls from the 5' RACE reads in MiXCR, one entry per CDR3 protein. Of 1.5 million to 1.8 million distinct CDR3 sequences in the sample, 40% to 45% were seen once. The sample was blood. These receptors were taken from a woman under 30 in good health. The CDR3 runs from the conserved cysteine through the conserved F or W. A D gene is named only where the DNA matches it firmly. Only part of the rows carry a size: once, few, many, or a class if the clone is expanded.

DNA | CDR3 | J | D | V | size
TGCAGTGCTAGGAAAACAGGGATACTGATGAACACTGAAGCTTTCTTT | CSARKTGILMNTEAFF | TRBJ1-1 | NA | TRBV20-1 | NA
TGCGCCAGCAGCCAACCCACGGCTAGTAAGAGAATGGCCCAGTACTTC | CASSQPTASKRMAQYF | TRBJ2-7 | NA | TRBV4-1 | NA
TGCGCCAGCATGTTAGTAGCATCCTACAATGAGCAGTTCTTC | CASMLVASYNEQFF | TRBJ2-1 | NA | TRBV5-1 | few
TGTGCCAGCAGTTACTCCGGAGCGTGGGAAGAGCAGTTCTTC | CASSYSGAWEEQFF | TRBJ2-1 | NA | TRBV6-2/TRBV6-3 | few
TGCAGTGCCAAGCCGGGGTCGAATCAGCCCCAGCATTTT | CSAKPGSNQPQHF | TRBJ1-5 | NA | TRBV20-1 | few
TGCAGTGCGCCGACTAGCGGGCGCAATGAGCAGTTCTTC | CSAPTSGRNEQFF | TRBJ2-1 | TRBD2 | TRBV20-1 | NA
TGTGCCAGCAGTGAGACGCCTCCCGGGAATCAGCCCCAGCATTTT | CASSETPPGNQPQHF | TRBJ1-5 | NA | TRBV2 | NA
TGTGCCTGGAGTGAAAGCGGTTACGAGCAGTTCTTC | CAWSESGYEQFF | TRBJ2-1 | NA | TRBV30 | NA
TGTGCCAGCAGTGAAAGTAGCCTCTACTTACCCACAGATACGCAGTATTTT | CASSESSLYLPTDTQYF | TRBJ2-3 | NA | TRBV2 | few
TGTGCCAGCAGTTCCGGGACAGGGCCAACTGAAGCTTTCTTT | CASSSGTGPTEAFF | TRBJ1-1 | TRBD1 | TRBV12-3/TRBV12-4 | few
TGTGCCATCAGTATGAGAATGGCGGAGACCCAGTACTTC | CAISMRMAETQYF | TRBJ2-5 | NA | TRBV10-3 | few
TGTGCTAGTGGTTTGGCACCCAAATTTAAAATACTAGCGGACATCTCCTACGAGCAGTACTTC | CASGLAPKFKILADISYEQYF | TRBJ2-7 | TRBD2 | TRBV12-5 | NA
TGCAGCGCCCTAGCGGAGTCCTACGAGCAGTACTTC | CSALAESYEQYF | TRBJ2-7 | TRBD2 | TRBV29-1 | NA
TGTGCCAGCAGCGATCAAGGGTACACCGGGGAGCTGTTTTTT | CASSDQGYTGELFF | TRBJ2-2 | NA | TRBV6-2/TRBV6-3 | NA
TGTGCCAGCAGTGCCTTTAGGACAGGGGATGCTACTAATGAAAAACTGTTTTTT | CASSAFRTGDATNEKLFF | TRBJ1-4 | TRBD1 | TRBV28 | NA
TGTGCCAGCAGCGGTTCTAGCGGGACCTACAATGAGCAGTACTTC | CASSGSSGTYNEQYF | TRBJ2-7 | TRBD2 | TRBV9 | few
TGTGCCAGCAGTTACGTGGGCGGTGAGCAGTTCTTC | CASSYVGGEQFF | TRBJ2-1 | NA | TRBV6-2/TRBV6-3 | once
TGCGCCAGCAGCCCCCGGGGGGACTATGGCTACACCTTC | CASSPRGDYGYTF | TRBJ1-2 | NA | TRBV12-3/TRBV12-4 | many
TGCAGCGTACGGGGGGCCTACGAGCAGTACTTC | CSVRGAYEQYF | TRBJ2-7 | TRBD2 | TRBV29-1 | NA
TGTGCCAGCAGTAAACACAGGGGAGTGAGCTACGAGCAGTACTTC | CASSKHRGVSYEQYF | TRBJ2-7 | TRBD1 | TRBV6-5 | NA
TGTGCCAGCAGTTACTCTCCGACAGCCCCCACCTACGAGCAGTACTTC | CASSYSPTAPTYEQYF | TRBJ2-7 | NA | TRBV6-5 | once
TGCAGTGCTAGAGATCTGAACACTGAAGCTTTCTTT | CSARDLNTEAFF | TRBJ1-1 | NA | TRBV20-1 | NA
TGTGCCAGCAGTTACCCCACAGGGGGTGACTACGAGCAGTACTTC | CASSYPTGGDYEQYF | TRBJ2-7 | TRBD1 | TRBV6-2/TRBV6-3 | NA
TGTGCCAGCAGTTCGGACAGGGTGGTATCAGATACGCAGTATTTT | CASSSDRVVSDTQYF | TRBJ2-3 | TRBD1 | TRBV12-3/TRBV12-4 | NA
TGCGCCAGCAGCGGGCGAAGCGGGGACAATGAGCAGTTCTTC | CASSGRSGDNEQFF | TRBJ2-1 | TRBD2 | TRBV5-1 | few
TGTGCCAGTAGTATCGGAGGGAAACTGTTTTTT | CASSIGGKLFF | TRBJ1-4 | NA | TRBV19 | NA
TGCGCCAGCAGCCAACCCCCCCACAACGAGCAGTACTTC | CASSQPPHNEQYF | TRBJ2-7 | NA | TRBV4-3 | NA
TGTGCCATCAGTGGCCGAGGGGATAATCAGCCCCAGCATTTT | CAISGRGDNQPQHF | TRBJ1-5 | NA | TRBV10-3 | once
TGTGCCAGCACACCACGGAACGGAGGGTGGGATCAGCCCCAGCATTTT | CASTPRNGGWDQPQHF | TRBJ1-5 | NA | TRBV28 | many
TGTGCCAGCACACGGGGTGAGCAGTACTTC | CASTRGEQYF | TRBJ2-5 | NA | TRBV6-1 | NA
TGTGCCAGCAGTTTATTCCGGGACAGGGCGAACACTGAAGTTTTCTTT | CASSLFRDRANTEVFF | TRBJ1-1 | TRBD1 | TRBV28 | NA
TGTGCCAGCAGCTTTTCGGACAGAACAGCTTTCTTT | CASSFSDRTAFF | TRBJ1-1 | NA | TRBV7-9 | few
TGTGCCAGCAGCGTGGGACAGGTGTTGAATGAGCAGTTCTTC | CASSVGQVLNEQFF | TRBJ2-1 | TRBD1 | TRBV13 | few
TGTGCCAGCAGTTTCCTAGCGGGAGAGTACACCGATACGCAGTATTTT | CASSFLAGEYTDTQYF | TRBJ2-3 | TRBD2 | TRBV27 | NA
TGTGCCAGCAGCCCACCGGGACCAGGGAATCAGCCCCAGCATTTT | CASSPPGPGNQPQHF | TRBJ1-5 | NA | TRBV7-2 | NA
TGTGCCAGCAGCCAGCGGGGGCCCAACACCGGGGAGCTGTTTTTT | CASSQRGPNTGELFF | TRBJ2-2 | NA | TRBV3-1 | NA
TGTGCCAGCAGCCCTTGGACAGGAATTACTGAAGCTTTCTTT | CASSPWTGITEAFF | TRBJ1-1 | TRBD1 | TRBV14 | few
TGTGCCAGCAGGGTACCCCCGGCAGGGTCGAACACTGAAGCTTTCTTT | CASRVPPAGSNTEAFF | TRBJ1-1 | NA | TRBV12-3/TRBV12-4 | few
TGTGCCAGCAGCCCAGGGACAGGGCCGCTGTACACTGAAGCTTTCTTT | CASSPGTGPLYTEAFF | TRBJ1-1 | TRBD1 | TRBV7-6 | NA
TGCAGTGCGCCGCCCCGGGACACCTCAAACTATGGCTACACCTTC | CSAPPRDTSNYGYTF | TRBJ1-2 | NA | TRBV20-1 | few
TGCAGCGTCGCCGACGTCAACTATGGCTACACCTTC | CSVADVNYGYTF | TRBJ1-2 | NA | TRBV29-1 | many
TGTGCCACCAGTGATAAAGGGGCCGGATTCACAGATACGCAGTATTTT | CATSDKGAGFTDTQYF | TRBJ2-3 | NA | TRBV24-1 | NA
TGCGCCAGCAGCCAAGATCCGGGCGGAAGGGAGACCCAGTACTTC | CASSQDPGGRETQYF | TRBJ2-5 | NA | TRBV4-3 | NA
TGCGCCAGCAGCTTGGAGTCGGTTAACTATGGCTACACCTTC | CASSLESVNYGYTF | TRBJ1-2 | NA | TRBV5-1 | many
TGTGCCAGCAGTGAATGGGTGTTGAGGCCCCAGCATTTT | CASSEWVLRPQHF | TRBJ1-5 | NA | TRBV2 | once
TGTGCCAGCAGCCCGTGGGGGCTGGAGACCCAGTACTTC | CASSPWGLETQYF | TRBJ2-5 | NA | TRBV12-3/TRBV12-4 | NA
TGTGCCAGCAGCTTAGCGGTTGCCAGGTTTTACAATGAGCAGTTCTTC | CASSLAVARFYNEQFF | TRBJ2-1 | NA | TRBV7-9 | few
TGCAGCGGACAGGGGGCGGAATCGTCTAACTATGGCTACACCTTC | CSGQGAESSNYGYTF | TRBJ1-2 | TRBD1 | TRBV20-1 | NA
TGTGCCAGCAGTCATAGGGGGACAGTCGAAGCTTTCTTT | CASSHRGTVEAFF | TRBJ1-1 | TRBD1 | TRBV28 | few
TGTGCCAGCAGTTTTGAGGACTCCGCCTACGAGCAGTACTTC | CASSFEDSAYEQYF | TRBJ2-7 | NA | TRBV12-3/TRBV12-4 | NA
TGTGCCACAGCTCGGGGGAGTGATGAGCAGTTCTTC | CATARGSDEQFF | TRBJ2-1 | NA | TRBV6-5 | few
TGTGCCAGCACTGGGGGGACAGAAGGCTACAATGAGCAGTTCTTC | CASTGGTEGYNEQFF | TRBJ2-1 | NA | TRBV6-1 | NA
TGCGCCAGCAGCCGGAGGTTAAGAGGGCGCGGTGAAAAACTGTTTTTT | CASSRRLRGRGEKLFF | TRBJ1-4 | NA | TRBV4-3 | many
TGTGCCAGCAGTGCCGAACAGGGATTCAATCAGCCCCAGCATTTT | CASSAEQGFNQPQHF | TRBJ1-5 | NA | TRBV6-4 | NA
TGCAGTGTTAGTCACAGGGGTGGCGAGACCCAGTACTTC | CSVSHRGGETQYF | TRBJ2-5 | TRBD1 | TRBV20-1 | NA
TGCGCCAGCAGCCAAGCGGTACCTTTCTGGCTCGGTAATGAGCAGTTCTTC | CASSQAVPFWLGNEQFF | TRBJ2-1 | NA | TRBV4-3 | NA
TGCGCCAGCAGCTCGTCGGGACGGCCGAGCTCCTACGAGCAGTACTTC | CASSSSGRPSSYEQYF | TRBJ2-7 | NA | TRBV5-1 | NA
TGTGCCACCGGCTTGCGGGCAGATACGCAGTATTTT | CATGLRADTQYF | TRBJ2-3 | NA | TRBV15 | NA
TGCAGCGCCCCCAGGGCTAGCTATGGCTACACCTTC | CSAPRASYGYTF | TRBJ1-2 | NA | TRBV29-1 | NA